The source of this TCR beta chain is a study of blood T cell repertoires in COVID-19. Across the study: Samples taken during acute and convalescent COVID-19 were collected in the United States, Italy and Spain. PBMCs, B-cell-depleted T cells, or T cells were the source of the cDNA or gDNA that made up the material.

The germline V and J ends were trimmed by 11 bases and 9 bases, with 20 bases remaining between them. The CDR3 is 13 residues long. Germline V gene sequence: CDR1 WNHNN, CDR2 SYGVQD (reference sequence). This table comes from immunoSEQ multiplex PCR, and its TCRdb copy is limited to in-frame clones, with some not included. The repertoire includes about 46,000 clones, approximately 86% of them detected once, and approximately 3% sits in the top ten. The study assigned cohorts using participant-reported clinical history. The recovered donors of Cohort 3 showed two negative PCRs, clearance, or symptom resolution.

The chain has TRBV10-1 and TRBJ2-1, with D perhaps TRBD1 (7 bases). What was sequenced was PBMCs or T cells enriched from blood (not recorded which). This receptor was identified in a woman between 50 and 59 years old who had recovered from COVID-19. The CDR3 is CAVRGDMMGEQFF. CDR3 nucleotides: TGCGCCGTCAGGGGGGATATGATGGGTGAGCAGTTCTTC.